Sequencing of this T cell receptor beta chain was carried out in a study of blood T cell repertoires in COVID-19. Across the study: Samples representing acute and convalescent COVID-19 were sourced from the United States, Italy and Spain.

Germline V gene lookup returns CDR1 MNHEY and CDR2 SVGEGT. Trimming shortened V by 7 bases and J by 2 bases, and 14 bases separated the two germline ends. The CDR3 consists of 14 residues. Method: immunoSEQ multiplex PCR; TCRdb's copy keeps in-frame clones and lacks some. The top ten hold roughly 1.6% of the sample, which has about 200,000 clones, 88% seen once. The TCR comes from a man in his late teens or twenties with active or convalescent COVID-19. This chain uses TRBV6-2 or TRBV6-3 with TRBJ1-1, with D possibly matching TRBD1 (6 bases). Sample: peripheral blood. The CDR3: CASTPWTVNTEAFF. The CDR3 DNA sequence: TGTGCCAGCACCCCTTGGACAGTTAACACTGAAGCTTTCTTT.